This T cell receptor beta chain was retrieved from a study of T cells in Graves' hyperthyroidism and ophthalmopathy. This CDR3 has 16 residues. CDR1 and CDR2 (germline): DFQATT, SNEGSKA (reference sequence). The V and J ends lost 0 bases and 2 bases respectively, with 13 bases between them. Before ophthalmopathy appeared, progressors gave blood at initial hyperthyroidism diagnosis. From RNA transcripts, TCR beta CDR3 regions were amplified. The study used the HTBI primer set for a first-round RT-PCR of the TCR CDR3. TCRdb recomputed calls from the multiplex PCR reads with MiXCR, one row per CDR3 protein. The data show more than 250,000 distinct CDR3 sequences, around 15% seen once. This clonotype was seen more than once but under ten times.

The sequence came from a woman aged 45-59 years with Graves' hyperthyroidism that later progressed to Graves' ophthalmopathy. The sequenced material came from blood. V and J are TRBV20-1 and TRBJ2-2, with a weak D call TRBD1 (5 bases). CDR3 sequence (DNA): TGCAGTGCTAGAGATTGGGGCCAGATTAACACCGGGGAGCTGTTTTTT. This encodes CSARDWGQINTGELFF.